Listed here are 14 T cell receptor beta chains from one sample, sequenced in a study of CD8 T cells in Susac syndrome. Roughly 0.5 to 1 ug RNA was reverse transcribed with random hexamers. MiXCR, applied by TCRdb to the immunoSEQ multiplex PCR reads, yields one record per CDR3 protein. The data show approximately 150,000 distinct CDR3 sequences, 92% seen once. What was sequenced was CD4+ T cells from PBMCs. Receptors originate from a human donor in good health.

This chain connects TRBV29-1 to TRBJ1-1; D may be TRBD1 (5 bases). The CDR3 totals 15 residues. The V end was cut by 1 base, the J end by 1 base, with 13 bases between. Per germline, CDR1 SQVTM and CDR2 ANQGSEA. The CDR3: CSVEGIRDRNTEAFF. CDR3 nucleotides: TGCAGCGTTGAAGGAATCCGGGACCGGAACACTGAAGCTTTCTTT.

In this sample, this clonotype turned up a few times. The chain joins TRBV2 to TRBJ1-3; a weak D match, TRBD1 (5 bases). V lost 6 bases, J lost 1 base, and 7 bases lay in between. CDR1 and CDR2 from the germline V gene are SNHLY and FYNNEI. This CDR3 contains 13 residues. CDR3: CASRQGSGNTIYF. CDR3 in DNA: TGTGCCAGCAGGCAGGGTTCTGGAAACACCATATATTTT.

This chain links TRBV20-1 with TRBJ2-5; 7 bases map to TRBD1. V lost 6 bases, J lost 3 bases, and 10 bases stayed unmatched. CDR3 length equals 14 residues. CDR1 and CDR2 from the germline V gene are DFQATT and SNEGSKA (reference sequence). The CDR3 nucleotides are TGCAGTGCATCCAGACAGGGAAGGGAAGAGACCCAGTACTTC. Translated: CSASRQGREETQYF.

The chain is built from TRBV2 and TRBJ1-5; a possible D gene is TRBD1 (5 bases). This CDR3 contains 14 residues. The germline V and J ends were trimmed by 4 bases and 1 base, with 8 bases remaining between them. Germline V CDR1 and CDR2: SNHLY, FYNNEI. The chain's CDR3 is CASSAGTSNQPQHF. The CDR3 DNA reads as TGTGCCAGCAGTGCGGGGACGAGCAATCAGCCCCAGCATTTT.

The gene calls are TRBV10-3 and TRBJ1-2; weak D call: TRBD1 (5 bases). The CDR3 contains 14 residues. V lost 0 bases to trimming and J lost 4 bases, with 9 bases between them. Germline V gene data show CDR1 as ENHRY and CDR2 as SYGVKD. CDR3 in amino acids: CAISESGAGYGYTF. In DNA, the CDR3 is TGTGCCATCAGTGAGTCCGGGGCCGGCTATGGCTACACCTTC.

V and J are TRBV12-3 or TRBV12-4 and TRBJ1-1; D is ambiguous. The CDR3 is 14 amino acids. The germline V and J ends were trimmed by 5 bases and 5 bases, with 15 bases remaining between them. The CDR3 nucleotides read TGTGCCAGCAGTCCCAACTACCAGGCGACTGAAGCTTTCTTT. Its translation: CASSPNYQATEAFF.

The chain recombines TRBV29-1 with TRBJ2-7, with TRBD1 identical over 8 bases. Germline V gene sequence: CDR1 SQVTM, CDR2 ANQGSEA. V was pared by 4 bases and J by 3 bases, with 8 bases of the junction left unmatched. The CDR3 consists of 14 residues. CDR3 residues: CSVAPTGQGYEQYF. The DNA for the CDR3 is TGCAGCGTTGCCCCTACAGGACAGGGCTACGAGCAGTACTTC.

The chain combines TRBV2 with TRBJ2-1; D unclear. Germline V gene data show CDR1 as SNHLY and CDR2 as FYNNEI. The CDR3 extends over 13 amino acids. The V end was cut by 4 bases, the J end by 9 bases, with 13 bases between. The CDR3 DNA is TGTGCCAGCAGTGTGCGACGGGTGAGTGAGCAGTTCTTC. Encoded protein: CASSVRRVSEQFF.

The V gene is TRBV9, the J gene TRBJ2-5, with D possibly called TRBD1 or TRBD2 (6 bases each). CDR1 and CDR2 from the germline V gene are SGDLS and YYNGEE. This CDR3 has 14 amino acids. Trimming removed 0 bases from V and 2 bases from J, with 8 bases in between. CDR3 sequence: CASSVGGGQETQYF. CDR3 DNA sequence: TGTGCCAGCAGCGTAGGAGGGGGGCAAGAGACCCAGTACTTC.

The chain carries TRBV30 and TRBJ2-3; D is unclear. Trimming removed 0 bases from V and 0 bases from J, with 10 bases in between. CDR3 length: 15 amino acids. Germline CDR1 and CDR2: GTSNPN and SVGIG (reference sequence). The CDR3 DNA reads TGTGCCTGGAGTGTCCCCCATACTAGCACAGATACGCAGTATTTT. It codes for CAWSVPHTSTDTQYF.

This chain connects TRBV5-1 to TRBJ2-7; D may be TRBD1 (6 bases). In germline, CDR1 is SGHRS, CDR2 YFSETQ. CDR3 length equals 12 residues. V was trimmed by 5 bases and J by 6 bases, leaving 12 bases between them. The DNA of the CDR3 is TGCGCCAGCAGTAGGGACACCCTCGAGCAGTACTTC. It encodes CASSRDTLEQYF.

V gene TRBV7-9 combines with J gene TRBJ1-1, with D maybe TRBD1 (5 bases). The V end lost 2 bases, the J end lost 1 base, and 11 bases lay between the germline ends. The CDR3 runs to 15 residues. Looked up from germline, CDR1 is SEHNR and CDR2 is FQNEAQ (reference sequence). The CDR3 region has the DNA TGTGCCAGCAGCTTAATGTTAGGACAGAACACTGAAGCTTTCTTT. Its translation: CASSLMLGQNTEAFF. The variable domain in full, completed from reference TRBV7-9 and TRBJ1-1, reads DTGVSQNPRHKITKRGQNVTFRCDPISEHNRLYWYRQTLGQGPEFLTYFQNEAQLEKSRLLSDRFSAERPKGSFSTLEIQRTEQGDSAMYLCASSLMLGQNTEAFFGQGTRLTVV.

The genes are TRBV4-3 and TRBJ1-2, with TRBD1 matching over 7 bases. CDR1 and CDR2 (germline): LGHNA, YSLEER. The V gene end was trimmed by 7 bases and the J gene end by 1 base; junction bases not matched to a gene: 15. The CDR3 is 17 amino acids. The CDR3 here is CASIGVRGRRSNYGYTF. For the CDR3, the DNA is TGCGCCAGCATCGGAGTGAGGGGGCGCCGAAGTAACTATGGCTACACCTTC.

The V gene is TRBV20-1, the J gene TRBJ2-7; a weak D match, TRBD2 (6 bases). There are 12 residues in the CDR3. Trimming took 6 bases from V and 4 from J, leaving 13 bases between them. Germline CDR1 and CDR2: DFQATT and SNEGSKA (reference sequence). The CDR3 sequence: CSAAFRGYEQYF. CDR3 DNA: TGCAGTGCAGCCTTTCGGGGGTACGAGCAGTACTTC.